This T cell receptor beta chain was observed in a study of identical twins. From the 5' RACE reads, TCRdb called clonotypes with MiXCR, one entry per CDR3 protein. The sample yields more than 1.5 million distinct CDR3 sequences, about 32% seen once. This clonotype came up a few times. The sequence derives from a newborn girl in good health. What was sequenced was cord blood.

The chain's CDR3 is CASSLETGALDEQYF. Here the CDR3 DNA reads TGTGCCAGCAGCTTAGAAACGGGAGCTCTCGACGAGCAGTACTTC. This chain joins TRBV7-8 and TRBJ2-7; weak D call: TRBD2 (6 bases). This CDR3 is 15 amino acids long. Per the germline V gene, CDR1 is SGHVS and CDR2 is FQNEAQ. Deletions cut 1 base from V and 5 bases from J, with 15 bases between. The variable domain in full, with the rest retrieved from reference TRBV7-8 and TRBJ2-7, is GAGVSQSPRYKVAKRGQDVALRCDPISGHVSLFWYQQALGQGPEFLTYFQNEAQLDKSGLPSDRFFAERPEGSVSTLKIQRTQQEDSAVYLCASSLETGALDEQYFGPGTRLTVT.